Below, one T cell receptor beta chain is given with its context. As yet, its antigen is unknown. The data belong to a study of breast tumors, draining lymph nodes, adjacent tissues. Study results and caveats: Tumor TCR diversity was below lymph nodes but above nontumor tissue. Tumor T cell lymph node origin was a supported hypothesis, not proven. Findings are consistent with lymph node origin and intratumoral expansion of most tumor T cells. Luminal-like breast cancer showed significantly higher tumor–nontumor repertoire similarity than basal-like.

The lymph nodes were axillary draining lymph nodes from breast cancer patients. From germline, CDR1 is MNHEY and CDR2 SVGEGT. This CDR3 is built from 13 residues. Trimming took off 0 bases at V and 9 bases at J, with 9 bases between the two ends. TCRdb itself ran the multiplex PCR reads through MiXCR, one entry per CDR3 protein. The data contain about 180,000 distinct CDR3 sequences, approximately 30% of them seen just once; the ten biggest clones take up 3.5% to 4.5%. The receptor comes from a female donor with breast cancer. Some clones in this sample may be carry-over from other donors' samples. Material for sequencing was axillary lymph node tissue. The rearrangement joins TRBV6-2 or TRBV6-3 to TRBJ1-5, with D perhaps matching TRBD1 (5 bases). CDR3 in DNA: TGTGCCAGCAGTTACTCGAGGGGACTGCCCCAGCATTTT. This gives the protein CASSYSRGLPQHF.